These T cell receptor beta chains were read from a single sample in a study of blood T cell repertoires in COVID-19. The assay was immunoSEQ multiplex PCR, and TCRdb's table has in-frame clones only and misses some. This sample yields under 150,000 clones, of which about 83% are seen a single time; 8.5% to 10% belongs to the top ten. Sequenced sample: peripheral blood. The origin of the receptors is a man aged 40-49 years with active or convalescent COVID-19. Both conserved end residues are trimmed from each CDR3. Clone size is given for some rows only: seen once, a few or many times, or a class if the clone is expanded.

clone size	V gene	J gene	CDR3 protein
-	TRBV20-1	TRBJ2-7	SAPRGGEQY
-	TRBV4-3	TRBJ2-2	ASSQAHRGGTGELF
few	TRBV5-6	TRBJ2-5	ASSFRDRGFETQY
-	TRBV11-2	TRBJ1-1	ASSRGSGGNTEAF
-	TRBV13	TRBJ2-4	ASSRRDSVAKNIQY
-	TRBV7-2	TRBJ2-3	ASSLYSMGTDTQY
-	TRBV24-1	TRBJ2-1	ATSVQRGGRDEQF
-	TRBV21-1	TRBJ2-3	ASSMGQKATDTQY
-	TRBV7-9	TRBJ1-4	ASSSLIPGQGVEKLF
-	TRBV4-1	TRBJ1-5	ASSQESGTQRNQPQH
-	TRBV11-3	TRBJ1-2	ASSLDGREGYT
-	TRBV13	TRBJ2-3	ASSFRVPGLAGGPSTDTQY
-	TRBV3-1/TRBV3-2	TRBJ1-1	ASSTQGGSTEAF
-	TRBV7-9	TRBJ1-2	ASSEQGKLFGYT
-	TRBV6-5	TRBJ1-1	ASSYGGTEAF
-	TRBV7-6	TRBJ2-3	ASSLETTKADTQY
-	TRBV5-4	TRBJ2-3	ASSRSGGSTDTQY
-	TRBV4-2	TRBJ2-5	ASSPRAGSETQY
-	TRBV5-4	TRBJ2-7	ASSYDATAGGREQY
-	TRBV2	TRBJ1-6	ASMDSENSPLH
once	TRBV3-1/TRBV3-2	TRBJ1-1	ASSPQRNTEAF
-	TRBV19	TRBJ2-7	ASSIAGGPFSTYEQY
many	TRBV5-4	TRBJ2-3	ASSSAGTRALSTDTQY
few	TRBV2	TRBJ1-5	ASSTSGQNSNQPQH
-	TRBV3-1/TRBV3-2	TRBJ2-7	ASSQDLGAEQY
-	TRBV6-5	TRBJ1-4	ASSYSGVNEKLF
-	TRBV7-3	TRBJ1-6	ASRPGQGISPLH
few	TRBV5-1	TRBJ2-7	ASSDRTGSSYEQY
-	TRBV6-5	TRBJ1-3	ASALDRGPGNTIY
-	TRBV12-5	TRBJ1-2	ASGLVVGQLVNYGYT
-	TRBV9	TRBJ2-3	ASSVGGGRTDTQY
-	TRBV15	TRBJ2-5	ATSRGRGRGEETQY
-	TRBV2	TRBJ1-2	ASTASVSGGYT
-	TRBV6-1	TRBJ2-1	ASSEGPAAPPNEQF
-	TRBV19	TRBJ1-6	ASDSGTGKGHSPLH
-	TRBV10-2	TRBJ1-3	ASSGQGKSGNTIY
-	TRBV30	TRBJ2-3	AWTYPSDTQY
-	TRBV4-1	TRBJ2-1	ASSQEATNNEQF
-	TRBV7-2	TRBJ2-4	ASSTLAVDIQY
-	TRBV11-1	TRBJ1-2	ASSRPGQSNYGYT
many	TRBV29-1	TRBJ2-5	SVDRWQETQY
-	TRBV27	TRBJ2-2	ASSFYRDHTGELF
-	TRBV5-1	TRBJ1-4	ASSPGGTTNEKLF
few	TRBV19	TRBJ1-1	ASSIDTLQGRITEAF
few	TRBV11-2	TRBJ2-3	ASSQGLVLTGTDTQY
-	TRBV19	TRBJ2-1	ASSVHSLAGGGNEQF
-	TRBV4-1	TRBJ2-1	ASSPKGSGLAQDEQF
-	TRBV27	TRBJ1-1	ASTQVAGYTEAF
once	TRBV12-5	TRBJ2-6	ASGSTANVLT
-	TRBV11-2	TRBJ2-5	ASSSQGAFQETQY
-	TRBV6-1	TRBJ2-3	ASSEGLAGEGDTQY
-	TRBV7-3	TRBJ1-6	ASSLEGSSPLH
-	TRBV6-5	TRBJ1-1	ASSMRFTGGTEAF